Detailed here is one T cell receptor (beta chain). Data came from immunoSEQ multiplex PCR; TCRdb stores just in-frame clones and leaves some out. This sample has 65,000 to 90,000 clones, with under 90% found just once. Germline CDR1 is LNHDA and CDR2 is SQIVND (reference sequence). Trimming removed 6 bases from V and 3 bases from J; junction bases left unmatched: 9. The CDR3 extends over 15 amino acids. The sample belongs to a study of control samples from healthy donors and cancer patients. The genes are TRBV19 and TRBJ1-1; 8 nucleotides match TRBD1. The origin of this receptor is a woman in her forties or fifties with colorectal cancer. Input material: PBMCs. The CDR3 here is CASSLTGAFDTEAFF. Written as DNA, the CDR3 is TGTGCCAGTAGCTTGACAGGGGCGTTCGACACTGAAGCTTTCTTT.